The 16 T cell receptor beta chains given below trace back to one sample, sequenced in a study of radiation and T cells in renal cell carcinoma. Sequenced by immunoSEQ multiplex PCR; TCRdb stores in-frame clones only, minus some. The data show about 91,000 clones, about 79% seen once. Sample time point: baseline pretreatment blood. Documented treatment: 15 Gy SBRT to primary tumor, nephrectomy 4 weeks later. The specimen was blood, collected from a patient whose treatment included radiotherapy and nephrectomy. The receptors shown here come from a man aged 55 to 70 with renal cell carcinoma.

In nucleotides, the CDR3 is TGTGCCAGCAGTTCGGACAGGGGGGCGGCGTACAATGAGCAGTTCTTC. Its translation is CASSSDRGAAYNEQFF. V is TRBV27 and J is TRBJ2-1; 10 bases agree with TRBD1. Losses at the gene ends were 4 bases for V and 4 bases for J; bases not matched to a gene: 7. Germline loops: CDR1 MNHEY, CDR2 SMNVEV (reference sequence). The CDR3 is 16 residues long.

V is TRBV9 and J is TRBJ2-3; 8 positions match TRBD2. This CDR3 region has 16 residues. Germline trimming cut 3 bases from V and 7 bases from J; bases unmatched to any gene: 13. The V gene's germline CDR1 is SGDLS and CDR2 YYNGEE. The CDR3 protein is CASSGGGTSFFNTQYF. DNA for the CDR3: TGTGCCAGCAGCGGGGGAGGGACTAGTTTTTTTAATACGCAGTATTTT. Complete variable domain (other parts from reference TRBV9 and TRBJ2-3): DSGVTQTPKHLITATGQRVTLRCSPRSGDLSVYWYQQSLDQGLQFLIQYYNGEERAKGNILERFSAQQFPDLHSELNLSSLELGDSALYFCASSGGGTSFFNTQYFGPGTRLTVL.

The chain carries TRBV7-6 and TRBJ2-5; D gene unclear. There are 14 residues in the CDR3. V lost 3 bases to trimming and J lost 5 bases, with 13 bases between them. Germline V gene sequence: CDR1 SGHVS, CDR2 FNYEAQ. CDR3 coding DNA: TGTGCCAGCAGCTTGTCCCAAAACGAGGAGACCCAGTACTTC. It yields the protein CASSLSQNEETQYF.

The chain has TRBV21-1 and TRBJ2-7; the table's D gene call, TRBD2, was not cross checked with the DNA. TRBV21-1 is classified as a pseudogene. The CDR3 extends over 11 amino acids. DNA for the CDR3: TGTGCCAGAGGAGAGGAGGGCGATCAGTACTTC. It yields the protein CARGEEGDQYF.

This clone showed up just once. The CDR3 spells CASSIRGVLRERGGAQYF. DNA for the CDR3: TGTGCCAGCAGCATAAGGGGTGTCTTGCGGGAAAGGGGCGGGGCGCAGTATTTT. J is TRBJ2-3 and V is TRBV13; possibly TRBD2 for D (6 bases). Germline loops: CDR1 PRHDT, CDR2 FYEKMQ (reference sequence). Trimming took off 5 bases at V and 10 bases at J, with 31 bases between the two ends. The CDR3 is 18 residues long.

The rearrangement joins TRBV6-5 to TRBJ2-2; D gene ambiguous. Germline CDR1 is MNHEY and CDR2 is SVGAGI. V was pared by 0 bases and J by 9 bases, with 11 bases between. The CDR3 loop spans 14 amino acids. The CDR3 DNA reads TGTGCCAGCAGTTACTCGGGCCTCCACCGGGAGCTGTTTTTT. It yields the protein CASSYSGLHRELFF.

This clone was counted many times. V usage is TRBV7-6 and J usage is TRBJ1-2, with 9 bases matching TRBD1. V shed 11 bases and J 8 bases; nucleotides not matched to a gene: 15. CDR3 length: 14 residues. Germline V gene sequence: CDR1 SGHVS, CDR2 FNYEAQ. The CDR3 here is CAVTGGRNLLGYTF. DNA of the CDR3: TGTGCCGTTACAGGGGGCAGGAACCTCTTAGGCTACACCTTC.

This chain connects TRBV11-2 to TRBJ2-7; TRBD2 is a possible D gene (6 bases). The V end lost 0 bases, the J end lost 4 bases, and 13 bases lay between the germline ends. CDR1 is SGHAT, CDR2 FQNNGV, per germline. The CDR3 covers 15 residues. The CDR3: CASSLEGGRTYEQYF. The CDR3 region has the DNA TGTGCCAGCAGCTTAGAAGGAGGGCGGACTTACGAGCAGTACTTC.

This chain joins TRBV5-5 and TRBJ2-7, with TRBD1 matching over 10 bases. With 3 bases clipped from V and 3 bases from J, the junction kept 3 bases outside the gene matches. Germline V gene sequence: CDR1 SGHKS, CDR2 YYEKEE (reference sequence). The CDR3 loop spans 14 amino acids. The CDR3 loop is CASSYRTGGYEQYF. In DNA, the CDR3 is TGTGCCAGCAGCTACCGGACAGGGGGCTACGAGCAGTACTTC.

This chain links TRBV13 with TRBJ2-1; D may be TRBD2 (6 bases). Per germline, CDR1 PRHDT and CDR2 FYEKMQ (reference sequence). The CDR3 loop spans 15 amino acids. Trimming took 4 bases from V and 4 from J, leaving 14 bases between them. The CDR3 DNA follows: TGTGCCAGCAGCTATTGGGGGGAGGCATACAATGAGCAGTTCTTC. It codes for CASSYWGEAYNEQFF.

In its sample, this clone was seen a few times. The rearrangement joins TRBV10-1 to TRBJ2-2; a possible D gene is TRBD2 (6 bases). Germline V gene data show CDR1 as WNHNN and CDR2 as SYGVQD (reference sequence). The V and J ends lost 7 bases and 7 bases respectively, with 19 bases between them. This CDR3 has 15 amino acids. The CDR3 region is CASNTIQGGVGELFF. CDR3 coding DNA: TGCGCCAGCAATACGATTCAGGGCGGGGTCGGGGAGCTGTTTTTT.

The V gene is TRBV5-6, the J gene TRBJ2-4, with 7 bases lining up with TRBD1. V dropped 4 bases and J dropped 0; count of bases not matched to a gene: 13. The CDR3 extends over 18 amino acids. Germline V CDR1 and CDR2: SGHDT, YYEEEE. As DNA, the CDR3 is TGTGCCAGCAGCCCCAGACAGGGCCTAGCTTTAGCCAAAAACATTCAGTACTTC. Protein product: CASSPRQGLALAKNIQYF.

In this sample, this clone turned up once. This chain links TRBV5-1 with TRBJ2-2, with D possibly TRBD2 on 6 matching bases. V was trimmed by 4 bases and J by 0 bases, leaving 10 bases between them. The CDR3 contains 15 residues. CDR1 is SGHRS, CDR2 YFSETQ, per germline. The CDR3 region has the DNA TGCGCCAGCAGCCCAGCGGGCCCGAACACCGGGGAGCTGTTTTTT. Amino acid sequence: CASSPAGPNTGELFF.

The gene calls are TRBV19 and TRBJ2-7; D unresolved. V dropped 4 bases and J dropped 0 bases, with 10 bases sitting between them. This CDR3 contains 14 residues. CDR1 and CDR2 (germline): LNHDA, SQIVND (reference sequence). The CDR3: CASSTDFISYEQYF. The DNA for the CDR3 is TGTGCCAGTAGTACCGACTTTATCTCCTACGAGCAGTACTTC.

The rearrangement joins TRBV10-2 to TRBJ2-7; 8 nucleotides align to TRBD1. This CDR3 has 14 amino acids. Trimming cost V 8 bases and J 5 bases; bases outside gene matches: 11. Germline-derived CDR1 and CDR2 are WSHSY and SAAADI. DNA for the CDR3: TGCGCCAGCTGTTACCCCGGACAGGGCAACGAGCAGTACTTC. Its translation: CASCYPGQGNEQYF.

This clone was counted once. The V and J genes are TRBV7-6 and TRBJ2-2; TRBD1 aligns across 9 bases. This CDR3 contains 15 residues. Trimming cost V 2 bases and J 6 bases; bases outside gene matches: 4. Germline V CDR1 and CDR2: SGHVS, FNYEAQ. As DNA, the CDR3 is TGTGCCAGCAGCTTAATACAGGGGGCGTCCGGGGAGCTGTTTTTT. Translating it yields CASSLIQGASGELFF.